Described below is a single TCR beta chain sequence and its context. Its antigen remains unknown. The same CDR3 arises from other DNA sequences in this sample as well. Terminally differentiated effector memory CD45RA+ cells were left out of the naive CD8 fraction, which was CD45RO-negative and positively selected for CCR7. The donor population consisted of healthy HIV-negative adults with no recent acute infections or vaccinations. For sorted subsets, roughly 210 ng DNA per replicate equaled around 28,000 T cell genomes. Clones were read by immunoSEQ multiplex PCR, and TCRdb kept only the in-frame ones, dropping some. The sample carries roughly 850,000 clones, 96% recorded once. This record comes from a study of shared clonotypes between healthy human individuals. Study overall: For every donor, three CD4 naive, three CD4 memory, two CD8 naive and one CD8 memory plates were used. Overall study results and limits: In four donors, around 5% of naive CD4 clonotypes appeared in common.

Germline CDR1 MNHEY, CDR2 SMNVEV (reference sequence). This CDR3 is 13 amino acids long. The V gene lost 6 bases and the J gene lost 3 bases, with 9 bases spanning the gap. Sequencing was done on a sample of naive CD8+ T cells sorted from blood. The TCR comes from a man younger than 40 in good health. J is TRBJ1-5 and V is TRBV27; D not resolved. As DNA, the CDR3 is TGTGCCAGCAGCTTCGGGGTCAATCAGCCCCAGCATTTT. It yields the protein CASSFGVNQPQHF.